These 31 T cell receptor beta chains share one sample of origin, sequenced in a study of blood T cell repertoires in COVID-19. The table came from immunoSEQ multiplex PCR; TCRdb's copy has only in-frame clones and leaves some out. Found here are around 180,000 clones, around 72% of them singletons; the top ten hold around 2.9%. The sequenced sample consisted of peripheral blood. The receptors derive from a woman aged 80 or over with acute or convalescent COVID-19.

The V and J genes are TRBV6-6 and TRBJ1-3; tentatively, D is TRBD1 (5 bases). This CDR3 is built from 16 residues. Germline assignment: CDR1 MNHNY and CDR2 SVGAGI (reference sequence). V lost 2 bases, J lost 0 bases, and 11 bases lay in between. The CDR3 loop reads CASSYGGGYSGNTIYF. CDR3 in DNA: TGTGCCAGCAGTTACGGGGGGGGTTACTCTGGAAACACCATATATTTT.

The V gene is TRBV9, the J gene TRBJ2-3, with 14 bases fitting TRBD2. V lost 4 bases to trimming and J lost 13 bases; unmatched junction nucleotides: 14. Germline CDR1 and CDR2: SGDLS and YYNGEE. The CDR3 spans 16 residues. The CDR3 sequence is CASSLGDGTSGREKYF. DNA of the CDR3: TGTGCCAGCAGCCTTGGGGATGGGACTAGCGGGAGAGAAAAGTATTTT.

The chain couples TRBV4-2 to TRBJ2-5; the match to TRBD2 covers 14 bases. The V segment lost 5 bases and the J segment 4 bases; nucleotides outside the gene matches: 12. The germline V gene encodes CDR1 LGHNA and CDR2 YNFKEQ. The CDR3 runs to 18 residues. CDR3 protein: CASSSSGLAGVGGETQYF. As DNA, the CDR3 is TGTGCCAGCAGCAGTTCGGGACTAGCGGGAGTAGGAGGAGAGACCCAGTACTTC.

This clone was recorded once. This chain joins TRBV24-1 and TRBJ2-2; D is undetermined. CDR3 size: 15 residues. Germline lookup yields CDR1 KGHDR and CDR2 SFDVKD. V lost 3 bases and J 3 bases, leaving 10 bases between the germline ends. CDR3: CATSDRSSDTGELFF. CDR3 bases: TGTGCCACCAGTGATAGAAGTAGTGACACCGGGGAGCTGTTTTTT.

This clone was observed a handful of times. This sequence joins TRBV28 and TRBJ2-7; D unclear. V was cut by 2 bases and J by 5 bases, with 16 bases left in between. The CDR3 is made up of 15 amino acids. Germline values: CDR1 MDHEN, CDR2 SYDVKM. CDR3 sequence: CASSLPPPAFHEQYF. The DNA of the CDR3 is TGTGCCAGCAGTTTACCCCCACCCGCGTTCCACGAGCAGTACTTC.

The table lists this clone with a few counts. The V call is TRBV6-5, the J call TRBJ1-1; D is undetermined. The ends were cut back, 4 bases at V and 1 base at J, with 7 bases in the middle. The germline gives CDR1 MNHEY, CDR2 SVGAGI. The length of the CDR3 is 13 residues. CDR3 nucleotides: TGTGCCAGCAGTTTTGACTGGAACACTGAAGCTTTCTTT. It encodes CASSFDWNTEAFF.

The chain joins TRBV7-2 to TRBJ2-3, with a tentative D call TRBD1 (6 bases). CDR3 size: 14 residues. V was trimmed by 5 bases and J by 3 bases, leaving 12 bases between them. The germline V gene encodes CDR1 SGHTA and CDR2 FQGNSA. For the CDR3, the DNA is TGTGCCAGCAGCCCTCAGGGGTTAACAGATACGCAGTATTTT. It encodes CASSPQGLTDTQYF.

J is TRBJ2-2 and V is TRBV6-4; D not certain. Germline CDR1 MRHNA, CDR2 SNTAGT. This CDR3 is built from 15 residues. V was pared by 6 bases and J by 1 base, with 12 bases between. The CDR3 DNA sequence: TGTGCCAGCAGACCCATCCCAGGGAACACCGGGGAGCTGTTTTTT. It codes for CASRPIPGNTGELFF.

This chain uses TRBV9 with TRBJ1-3, with D unresolved. The germline V gene has CDR1 SGDLS and CDR2 YYNGEE. V was trimmed by 0 bases and J by 3 bases, leaving 7 bases between them. The CDR3 spans 14 residues. DNA of the CDR3: TGTGCCAGCAGCGTAGCTAGGAGTGGAAACACCATATATTTT. Its protein is CASSVARSGNTIYF.

The chain is built from TRBV11-2 and TRBJ1-4, with 8 positions matching TRBD1. The CDR3 is 15 residues long. The germline gives CDR1 SGHAT, CDR2 FQNNGV. Trimming cost V 5 bases and J 4 bases; bases outside gene matches: 6. The CDR3 nucleotides read TGTGCCAGCAGCCTACAGGGGGGGAATAATGAAAAACTGTTTTTT. Translated: CASSLQGGNNEKLFF.

The V and J genes are TRBV9 and TRBJ2-3; tentatively, D is TRBD1 (5 bases). The CDR3 contains 15 residues. Looked up from germline, CDR1 is SGDLS and CDR2 is YYNGEE. Trimming shortened V by 4 bases and J by 3 bases, and 15 bases separated the two germline ends. DNA of the CDR3: TGTGCCAGCAGCCTTCAGGGTTATGGTACAGATACGCAGTATTTT. It encodes CASSLQGYGTDTQYF. The full variable domain, in which reference TRBV9 and TRBJ2-3 provide the parts outside the CDR3, is DSGVTQTPKHLITATGQRVTLRCSPRSGDLSVYWYQQSLDQGLQFLIQYYNGEERAKGNILERFSAQQFPDLHSELNLSSLELGDSALYFCASSLQGYGTDTQYFGPGTRLTVL.

The rearrangement links TRBV20-1 to TRBJ1-2, with 7 positions matching TRBD1. CDR1 is DFQATT, CDR2 SNEGSKA, per germline (reference sequence). The V segment lost 5 bases and the J segment 3 bases; nucleotides outside the gene matches: 0. The CDR3 runs to 11 residues. This CDR3 reads CSAGTDYGYTF. The CDR3 DNA sequence: TGCAGTGCTGGGACAGACTATGGCTACACCTTC.

J is TRBJ1-2 and V is TRBV28; 7 bases fit TRBD1. Trimming removed 9 bases from V and 4 bases from J; junction bases left unmatched: 11. Germline V gene lookup returns CDR1 MDHEN and CDR2 SYDVKM. The CDR3 is 14 residues long. The CDR3 protein is CASRDTGQLYGYTF. CDR3 in DNA: TGTGCCAGTCGCGACACGGGACAGCTCTATGGCTACACCTTC.

Worth noting for this clone: One junction end disagrees with the germline gene, perhaps due to a read error. The chain combines TRBV7-2 with TRBJ2-1, with TRBD2 matching over 7 bases. The CDR3 runs to 15 residues. Germline V gives CDR1 SGHTA, CDR2 FQGNSA. CDR3 region: CVSSLGLDSYNEQFF. The CDR3 nucleotides read TGTGTCAGCAGCTTAGGACTAGACTCCTACAATGAGCAGTTCTTC.

The CDR3 is CAREGGGYGYTF. DNA for the CDR3: TGTGCCAGGGAAGGAGGGGGCTACGGCTACACCTTC. The V gene is TRBV6-6, the J gene TRBJ1-2, with 7 bases that match TRBD1. Trimming removed 9 bases from V and 8 bases from J; junction bases left unmatched: 9. CDR1 is MNHNY, CDR2 SVGAGI, per germline (reference sequence). This CDR3 is 12 amino acids long.

The sample holds one count of this clone. The chain is built from TRBV10-1 and TRBJ1-1; D gene uncertain. The CDR3 is made up of 15 amino acids. Germline CDR1 WNHNN, CDR2 SYGVQD (reference sequence). Trimming took 3 bases from V and 5 from J, leaving 16 bases between them. The CDR3 sequence: CASSDQRGIGTEAFF. The CDR3, as DNA: TGCGCCAGCAGTGACCAGAGAGGGATCGGGACTGAAGCTTTCTTT.

The chain is built from TRBV10-3 and TRBJ2-7; TRBD2 matches 7 bases. V shed 3 bases and J 3 bases; nucleotides not matched to a gene: 5. CDR3 length: 14 amino acids. The V gene's germline CDR1 is ENHRY and CDR2 SYGVKD. The CDR3 DNA reads TGTGCCATCAGTGAACCGACTAGCTACTACGAGCAGTACTTC. Its protein is CAISEPTSYYEQYF.

This chain links TRBV27 with TRBJ1-5; 8 bases match TRBD1. Looked up from germline, CDR1 is MNHEY and CDR2 is SMNVEV (reference sequence). V lost 2 bases and J lost 0; bases outside the gene matches: 0. This CDR3 is 15 amino acids long. CDR3 in amino acids: CASSLDRGSNQPQHF. The CDR3 nucleotides read TGTGCCAGCAGTTTAGACAGGGGTAGCAATCAGCCCCAGCATTTT.

This clone was recorded only once. The rearrangement links TRBV28 to TRBJ1-3; D uncertain. The CDR3 is 14 amino acids. The V end lost 5 bases, the J end lost 4 bases, and 12 bases lay between the germline ends. Germline assignment: CDR1 MDHEN and CDR2 SYDVKM. CDR3 sequence (DNA): TGTGCCAGCAGTATCCTACGTACGGGAAACACCATATATTTT. Its translation: CASSILRTGNTIYF.

This clone was observed a handful of times. This sample includes further DNA sequences coding for the same CDR3. The chain links TRBV27 to TRBJ2-7, with TRBD1 matching 10 bases. Losses at the gene ends were 5 bases for V and 3 bases for J; bases not matched to a gene: 4. This CDR3 is 14 amino acids long. Germline V gene data show CDR1 as MNHEY and CDR2 as SMNVEV (reference sequence). The CDR3 DNA sequence: TGTGCCAGCAGTCCGGACAGGGGGAGCTACGAGCAGTACTTC. Its translation is CASSPDRGSYEQYF.

V usage is TRBV30 and J usage is TRBJ2-5, with TRBD2 matching 7 bases. Trimming cost V 4 bases and J 6 bases; bases outside gene matches: 5. CDR1 is GTSNPN, CDR2 SVGIG, per germline (reference sequence). The CDR3 covers 12 residues. In DNA, the CDR3 is TGTGCCTGGACTAGCGGATCGAAGACCCAGTACTTC. It encodes CAWTSGSKTQYF.

The chain joins TRBV29-1 to TRBJ2-3; no reliable D call. The CDR3 totals 15 residues. Germline CDR1 SQVTM, CDR2 ANQGSEA. V lost 6 bases to trimming and J lost 2 bases, with 18 bases between them. The CDR3 region has the DNA TGCAGCGTCAGACCGCACGCGGAACTCACAGATACGCAGTATTTT. Translating gives CSVRPHAELTDTQYF.

V and J are TRBV4-2 and TRBJ2-1; 8 nucleotides align to TRBD2. This CDR3 contains 17 residues. Germline V gives CDR1 LGHNA, CDR2 YNFKEQ. V gave up 1 base and J gave up 8 bases; unmatched junction bases: 13. The CDR3 is CASSQVTGAGAIDEQFF. The CDR3 coding sequence is TGTGCCAGCAGCCAAGTTACCGGAGCGGGAGCTATAGATGAGCAGTTCTTC.

Of note for this clone: The same CDR3 is also encoded by other DNA sequences in this sample. J is TRBJ1-5 and V is TRBV10-3; 7 bases match TRBD1. J gave up 6 bases and V 6 bases, and 5 bases lay outside the gene matches. The CDR3 is made up of 13 amino acids. Looked up from germline, CDR1 is ENHRY and CDR2 is SYGVKD. CDR3 DNA: TGTGCCATCAGGACAGGGTTTGGTCAGCCCCAGCATTTT. Translation gives CAIRTGFGQPQHF.

This chain connects TRBV5-1 to TRBJ2-3, with D possibly being TRBD2 (6 bases). In germline, CDR1 is SGHRS, CDR2 YFSETQ. The length of the CDR3 is 15 residues. The V end was cut by 4 bases, the J end by 0 bases, with 12 bases between. CDR3 protein: CASSPGTPSTDTQYF. DNA for the CDR3: TGCGCCAGCAGCCCAGGGACTCCTAGCACAGATACGCAGTATTTT.

The chain uses TRBV7-9 and TRBJ2-5, with 13 positions matching TRBD2. Germline V gene data show CDR1 as SEHNR and CDR2 as FQNEAQ (reference sequence). CDR3 length equals 15 residues. The V segment lost 5 bases and the J segment 5 bases; nucleotides outside the gene matches: 5. In DNA, the CDR3 is TGTGCCAGCAGCCCCGGGACTAGCGGGATTGAGACCCAGTACTTC. Protein sequence: CASSPGTSGIETQYF.

The V and J genes are TRBV19 and TRBJ2-3; 8 bases match TRBD1. The V gene's germline CDR1 is LNHDA and CDR2 SQIVND (reference sequence). The CDR3 is made up of 13 amino acids. Trimming at V came to 2 bases and at J to 10 bases, leaving 5 bases not matched to a gene. Here the CDR3 reads CASSITRQGSQYF. DNA for the CDR3: TGTGCCAGTAGTATAACAAGACAGGGGTCGCAGTATTTT.

The chain is built from TRBV27 and TRBJ2-7; a possible D gene is TRBD2 (6 bases). CDR1 MNHEY and CDR2 SMNVEV come from the germline V gene (reference sequence). The V end lost 10 bases, the J end lost 2 bases, and 15 bases lay between the germline ends. The CDR3 is 13 amino acids. CDR3 DNA sequence: TGTGCCACCAGGAGGGCGGGGACCTACGAGCAGTACTTC. It codes for CATRRAGTYEQYF.

This clone was counted a single time. This chain links TRBV5-1 with TRBJ2-7; tentatively, D is TRBD1 (5 bases). Trimming took 0 bases from V and 3 from J, leaving 10 bases between them. This CDR3 comprises 14 residues. CDR1 is SGHRS and CDR2 is YFSETQ in the germline V gene. CDR3 DNA: TGCGCCAGCAGCTTGGGACAGACCCTCTACGAGCAGTACTTC. It codes for CASSLGQTLYEQYF. Full variable domain (remainder filled in from reference TRBV5-1 and TRBJ2-7): KAGVTQTPRYLIKTRGQQVTLSCSPISGHRSVSWYQQTPGQGLQFLFEYFSETQRNKGNFPGRFSGRQFSNSRSEMNVSTLELGDSALYLCASSLGQTLYEQYFGPGTRLTVT.

The rearrangement links TRBV7-9 to TRBJ1-1; 7 positions agree with TRBD1. V shed 5 bases, J shed 0 bases, and the junction held 3 bases outside the gene matches. Per germline, CDR1 SEHNR and CDR2 FQNEAQ (reference sequence). The CDR3 has 14 amino acids. The CDR3 bases are TGTGCCAGCAGCCCGACAGGGATGAACACTGAAGCTTTCTTT. This translates into CASSPTGMNTEAFF.

The chain joins TRBV7-8 to TRBJ1-1; D is unclear. CDR3 size: 13 residues. Germline values: CDR1 SGHVS, CDR2 FQNEAQ. V lost 4 bases and J lost 3, with 9 bases in between. CDR3 nucleotides: TGTGCCAGCAGCTCTGAGGTGTACACTGAAGCTTTCTTT. Residues: CASSSEVYTEAFF.